This T cell receptor (beta chain) was identified in a study of somatic mutations in cytotoxic T cells in rheumatoid arthritis. Across the study: Certain T-cell populations stained with V beta antibodies were FACS-sorted to nearly 100% purity, and V beta1+ cells were TCRB-sequenced.

Once isolated by positive magnetic bead selection, the CD4+ and CD8+ cells had their purity checked by flow cytometry. CDR1 ENHRY and CDR2 SYGVKD come from the germline V gene. With 7 bases clipped from V and 5 bases from J, the junction kept 5 bases outside the gene matches. The CDR3 spans 13 residues. Repertoires were generated with immunoSEQ multiplex PCR, while TCRdb's copy carries only in-frame clones and drops some. This sample yields about 29,000 clones, of which about 87% are seen a single time; approximately 9.4% belongs to the top ten. The sequencing sample was made of CD8+ T cells sorted from blood. The receptor comes from an adult with rheumatoid arthritis. The chain has TRBV10-3 and TRBJ1-5; 7 positions match TRBD1. The CDR3 DNA is TGTGCCATCAATTCAGGGGGAGATCAGCCCCAGCATTTT. Translating it yields CAINSGGDQPQHF.